This T cell receptor beta chain was obtained from a study of cytotoxic CD8 clonotypes in ibrutinib-treated CLL. Study-wide background: Partial responders around 24, complete 2; roughly twelve progressed and approximately 15 stayed in remission by median approximately 5.5 years.

CDR1 and CDR2 (germline): SGDLS, YYNGEE. Trimming at V came to 0 bases and at J to 2 bases, leaving 9 bases not matched to a gene. The CDR3 runs to 18 residues. Produced via immunoSEQ multiplex PCR; TCRdb's table is partial and in-frame only. This table holds about 39,000 clones, 65% to 70% found once. The receptor was derived from a human donor with chronic lymphocytic leukemia. The chain is built from TRBV9 and TRBJ2-5; 11 nucleotides align to TRBD1. Here the sequenced sample was PBMCs, taken at disease progression, from a patient treated with ibrutinib. The CDR3 is CASSVASGTGGYQETQYF. In DNA, the CDR3 is TGTGCCAGCAGCGTAGCTTCCGGGACAGGGGGTTATCAAGAGACCCAGTACTTC. Full variable domain (rest looked up from reference TRBV9 and TRBJ2-5): DSGVTQTPKHLITATGQRVTLRCSPRSGDLSVYWYQQSLDQGLQFLIQYYNGEERAKGNILERFSAQQFPDLHSELNLSSLELGDSALYFCASSVASGTGGYQETQYFGPGTRLLVL.